This TCR beta chain was documented in a study of blood T cell repertoires in COVID-19 (dated by TCRdb to 2020 to 2021). For the study in its entirety: Samples from collaborators originated in the United States, Italy and Spain and spanned both the acute and convalescent phases of COVID-19. The material from the prospective study consisted of cDNA or gDNA derived from T cells, B-cell-depleted T cells, or PBMCs. The dataset comprised deeply sampled blood TCRbeta repertoires from subjects exposed to, actively infected with, or recovered from COVID-19. The repertoires were released in a freely available public database intended as a resource for research on the immune response to SARS-CoV-2. The samples were drawn from the first 160 participants of the ongoing ImmuneRACE study and from 1,254 subjects provided by 6 global collaborators. The sample metadata nearly always contained a de-identified subject ID, COVID-19 status, age in years and sex. Where HLA class I and class II types were available, the types were taken from metadata supplied by the sample provider, not from assay-based typing. The paper's findings and limits, for the study overall: The amount of clinical and demographic metadata varied by source and participant and was provided uncurated.

A remark on this clone: Its cognate antigen has yet to be identified. No much larger clone is present one base from it, and per-base qualities are unavailable.

TCRbeta CDR3 regions were amplified from genomic DNA using the immunoSEQ Assay, a bias-controlled multiplex PCR. In the original analysis: Nucleated cell counts per sample were estimated from amplification of reference gene primers within the assay. To quantify the absolute abundance of each unique TCRbeta CDR3 rearrangement, sequence reads were collapsed and filtered. For each sample, productive Simpson clonality was calculated by taking the square root of Simpson's diversity index across productive rearrangements. TCRdb provides this immuneACCESS table in a form limited to in-frame rearrangements. Some clones are lacking; in checked studies, under half of them reflect an unresolved V gene, and why the rest are absent is not known. That table furnishes V, J and clone size, whereas the DNA furnished D and trimming. The sample records 110,000 or so clones, approximately 92% of which are singletons. The top ten clonotypes cover 25% to 35% of the sample.

The collaborating institutions used their own protocols to collect whole blood in K2EDTA tubes. Collaborator samples were shipped for TCRbeta analysis as frozen whole blood, isolated PBMCs, or DNA extracted from either sample type. The sequence derives from a man in his 70s with active or convalescent COVID-19. Sequencing was carried out using peripheral blood.

The sequence in DNA is TGTGCCACCAGCCCGCTCCCAGGGAACGTAAAAAAGGCTGAAGCTTTCTTT. This codes for CATSPLPGNVKKAEAFF. The chain was built from TRBV15 and TRBJ1-1; tentative D gene TRBD1, with 5 bases matching. From the cysteine through the phenylalanine, the CDR3 covers 17 amino acids. Only CDR3 DNA remains: 51 bases, in frame from the first base. CDR1 and CDR2 are read off the germline V gene (reference sequence) as LNHNV and YYDKDF. The junction shows trimming of 5 bases on V and 6 bases on J, plus 25 bases between the germline ends.